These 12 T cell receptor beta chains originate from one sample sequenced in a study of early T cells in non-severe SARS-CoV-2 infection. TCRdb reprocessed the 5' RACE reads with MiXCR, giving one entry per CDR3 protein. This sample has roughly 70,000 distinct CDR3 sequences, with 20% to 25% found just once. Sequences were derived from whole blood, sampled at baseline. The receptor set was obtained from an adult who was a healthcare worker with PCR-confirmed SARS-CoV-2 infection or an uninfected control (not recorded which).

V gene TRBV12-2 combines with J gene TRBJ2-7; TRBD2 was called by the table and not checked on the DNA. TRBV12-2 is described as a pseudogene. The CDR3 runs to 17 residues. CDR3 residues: CASRLASSTGDFYEQYF. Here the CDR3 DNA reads TGTGCAAGTCGCTTAGCGTCCTCGACGGGGGACTTCTACGAGCAGTACTTC.

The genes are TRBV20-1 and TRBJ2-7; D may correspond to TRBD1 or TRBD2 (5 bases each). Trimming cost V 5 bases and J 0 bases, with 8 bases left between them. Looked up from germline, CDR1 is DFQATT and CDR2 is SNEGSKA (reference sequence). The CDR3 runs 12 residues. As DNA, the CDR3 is TGCAGTGCTGGGACGGACTCCTACGAGCAGTACTTC. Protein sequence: CSAGTDSYEQYF.

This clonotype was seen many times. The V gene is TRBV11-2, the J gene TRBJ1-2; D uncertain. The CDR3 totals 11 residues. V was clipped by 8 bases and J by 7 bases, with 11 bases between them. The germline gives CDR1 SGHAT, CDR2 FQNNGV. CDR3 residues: CASRSRGGYTF. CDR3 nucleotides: TGTGCCAGCCGGTCCCGGGGTGGCTACACCTTC.

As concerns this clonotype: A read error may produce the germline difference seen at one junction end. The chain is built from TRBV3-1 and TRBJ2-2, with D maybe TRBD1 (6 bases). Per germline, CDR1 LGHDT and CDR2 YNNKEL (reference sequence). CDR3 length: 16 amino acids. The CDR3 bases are TGTGCTAGCAGCCCCGGACAGTATGACTCCACCGGGGAGCTGTTTTTT. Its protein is CASSPGQYDSTGELFF.

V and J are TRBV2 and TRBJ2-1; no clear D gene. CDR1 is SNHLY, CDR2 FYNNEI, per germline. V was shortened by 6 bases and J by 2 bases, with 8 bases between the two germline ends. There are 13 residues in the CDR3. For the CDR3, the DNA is TGTGCCAGCAGGGGCTTTGCCTACAATGAGCAGTTCTTC. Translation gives CASRGFAYNEQFF. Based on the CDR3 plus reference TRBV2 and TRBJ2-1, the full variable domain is EPEVTQTPSHQVTQMGQEVILRCVPISNHLYFYWYRQILGQKVEFLVSFYNNEISEKSEIFDDQFSVERPDGSNFTLKIRSTKLEDSAMYFCASRGFAYNEQFFGPGTRLTVL.

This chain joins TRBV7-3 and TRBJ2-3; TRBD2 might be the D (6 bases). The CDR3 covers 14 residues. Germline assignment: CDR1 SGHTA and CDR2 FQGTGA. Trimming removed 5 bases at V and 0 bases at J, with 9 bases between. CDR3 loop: CASSGTGSTDTQYF. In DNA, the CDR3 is TGTGCCAGCAGCGGGACTGGGAGCACAGATACGCAGTATTTT. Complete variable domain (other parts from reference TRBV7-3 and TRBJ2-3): GAGVSQTPSNKVTEKGKYVELRCDPISGHTALYWYRQSLGQGPEFLIYFQGTGAADDSGLPNDRFFAVRPEGSVSTLKIQRTERGDSAVYLCASSGTGSTDTQYFGPGTRLTVL.

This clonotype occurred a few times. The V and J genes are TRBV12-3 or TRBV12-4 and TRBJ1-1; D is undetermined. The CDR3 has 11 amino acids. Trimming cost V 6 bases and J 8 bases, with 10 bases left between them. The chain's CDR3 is CASSRSTEAFF. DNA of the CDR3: TGTGCCAGCAGCCGATCCACCGAAGCTTTCTTT.

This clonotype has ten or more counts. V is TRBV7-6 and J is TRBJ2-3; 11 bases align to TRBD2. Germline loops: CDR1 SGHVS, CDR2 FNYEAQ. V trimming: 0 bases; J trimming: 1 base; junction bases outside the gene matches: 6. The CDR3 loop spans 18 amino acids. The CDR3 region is CASSLASGGATGTDTQYF. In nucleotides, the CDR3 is TGTGCCAGCAGCTTAGCTAGCGGGGGGGCCACCGGCACAGATACGCAGTATTTT.

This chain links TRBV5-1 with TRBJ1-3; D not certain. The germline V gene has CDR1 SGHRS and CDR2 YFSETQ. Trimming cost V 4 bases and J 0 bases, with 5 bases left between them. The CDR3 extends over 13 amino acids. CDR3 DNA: TGCGCCAGCAGCCCGTCCTCTGGAAACACCATATATTTT. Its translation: CASSPSSGNTIYF.

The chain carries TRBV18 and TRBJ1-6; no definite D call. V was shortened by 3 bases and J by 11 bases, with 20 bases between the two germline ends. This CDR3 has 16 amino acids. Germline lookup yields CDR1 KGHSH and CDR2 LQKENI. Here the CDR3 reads CASSPAPGRAGAPLHF. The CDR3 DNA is TGTGCCAGCTCACCGGCCCCCGGGCGGGCCGGAGCACCCCTCCACTTT.

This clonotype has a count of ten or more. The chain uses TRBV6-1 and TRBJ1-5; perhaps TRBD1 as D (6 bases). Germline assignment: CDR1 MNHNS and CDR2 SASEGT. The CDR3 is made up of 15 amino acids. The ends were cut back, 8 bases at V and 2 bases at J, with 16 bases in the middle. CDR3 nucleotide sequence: TGTGCCAGCCGATCGACAGGATTCGGCAATCAGCCCCAGCATTTT. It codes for CASRSTGFGNQPQHF.

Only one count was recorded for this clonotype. This CDR3 reads CASSLGGFYNSPLHF. Here the CDR3 DNA reads TGTGCCAGCAGTTTGGGGGGCTTCTATAATTCACCCCTCCACTTT. The J gene is TRBJ1-6, the V gene TRBV12-3 or TRBV12-4, with D perhaps TRBD1 (6 bases). CDR3 length equals 15 residues. With 3 bases removed from V and 3 bases from J, the gap between germline ends came to 9 bases.